The TCR beta chain under discussion was sequenced for a study of T cells in Graves' hyperthyroidism and ophthalmopathy. The V and J ends lost 0 bases and 14 bases respectively, with 11 bases between them. The CDR3 covers 13 residues. Per germline, CDR1 MNHNY and CDR2 SVGAGI (reference sequence). Many counts were recorded for this clonotype. Every diagnosis used clinical symptoms, serum thyroxine and TRAb, thyroid ultrasound and orbital computed tomography. RNA transcripts gave rise to amplified TCR beta CDR3 regions. The primer set for the first-round RT-PCR of the TCR CDR3 was HTBI. Each CDR3 protein is one row after TCRdb ran MiXCR on the multiplex PCR reads. Found here are 200,000 to 300,000 distinct CDR3 sequences, about a sixth of them singletons; the top ten hold around 28%.

This rearrangement joins TRBV6-6 to TRBJ1-6, with D uncertain. The sample consisted of blood. This sequence was found in a woman aged 18-35 years with Graves' ophthalmopathy. CDR3 nucleotides: TGTGCCAGCAGTTACTCGAAGGGCGATACCCTCCACTTT. Its protein is CASSYSKGDTLHF.